A selection of T cell receptor beta chains follows, all from one sample in a study of T cell responses to AZD1222 COVID-19 vaccine. Profiled with immunoSEQ multiplex PCR; TCRdb holds only in-frame clones, not every one. The sample consists of under 150,000 clones, roughly 85% of them appearing once. Material: peripheral blood, obtained on day 0 of MenACWY control vaccination. The source of these receptors is an adult in good health. The CDR3 runs from the conserved cysteine through the conserved F or W. Each record gives: CDR3 DNA, CDR3 protein, J gene, V gene, clone size, D gene. A D gene is named only where the DNA matches it firmly. Only some rows state a clone size, as once, few, many or a class for expanded clones.

CDR3nt: TGCGCCAGCAGACTCCCAGAGGTCCGAGTCTCTGGAAACACCATATATTTT
CDR3aa: CASRLPEVRVSGNTIYF
j_gene: TRBJ1-3
v_gene: TRBV23-1
abundance: once
d_gene: -

CDR3nt: TGTGCCAGCAGTTACTCCGGACTAGCCCAAGAGACCCAGTACTTC
CDR3aa: CASSYSGLAQETQYF
j_gene: TRBJ2-5
v_gene: TRBV6-2/TRBV6-3
abundance: -
d_gene: TRBD2

CDR3nt: TGTGCCAGCAGCCAAGATGGTCCAGGGGGCTTCTATGGCTACACCTTC
CDR3aa: CASSQDGPGGFYGYTF
j_gene: TRBJ1-2
v_gene: TRBV14
abundance: -
d_gene: TRBD1

CDR3nt: TGTGCCAGCAGCTTGGACAGGGACTACGAGCAGTACTTC
CDR3aa: CASSLDRDYEQYF
j_gene: TRBJ2-7
v_gene: TRBV11-3
abundance: -
d_gene: TRBD1

CDR3nt: TGTGCCAGCAGTGAACAGACCGGGACAGCGGGCAAAAACATTCAGTACTTC
CDR3aa: CASSEQTGTAGKNIQYF
j_gene: TRBJ2-4
v_gene: TRBV27
abundance: -
d_gene: -

CDR3nt: TGTGCCAGCTCACCGGGACTAGCACCCAATGAGCAGTTCTTC
CDR3aa: CASSPGLAPNEQFF
j_gene: TRBJ2-1
v_gene: TRBV18
abundance: -
d_gene: TRBD2

CDR3nt: TGTGCCAGTAAGCGACAGACCGAAGTCCCCGAGCAGTACTTC
CDR3aa: CASKRQTEVPEQYF
j_gene: TRBJ2-7
v_gene: TRBV2
abundance: few
d_gene: -

CDR3nt: TGTGCCAGCACAGGGCCCTATGGCTACACCTTC
CDR3aa: CASTGPYGYTF
j_gene: TRBJ1-2
v_gene: TRBV28
abundance: -
d_gene: -

CDR3nt: TGTGCCAGCTCACTTGGGCAGAACACTGAAGCTTTCTTT
CDR3aa: CASSLGQNTEAFF
j_gene: TRBJ1-1
v_gene: TRBV18
abundance: few
d_gene: -

CDR3nt: TGCTCTTCCGGGACACCTATTCGCTACACCTTC
CDR3aa: CSSGTPIRYTF
j_gene: TRBJ1-2
v_gene: TRBV20-1
abundance: once
d_gene: -

CDR3nt: TGTGCCAGCAGCCGGGACGCTGACACTGAAGCTTTCTTT
CDR3aa: CASSRDADTEAFF
j_gene: TRBJ1-1
v_gene: TRBV14
abundance: few
d_gene: -

CDR3nt: TGTGCCAGCAAGCAGTTGGGGTCAGGGTATCGGGAGCAGTACTTC
CDR3aa: CASKQLGSGYREQYF
j_gene: TRBJ2-7
v_gene: TRBV5-4
abundance: -
d_gene: -

CDR3nt: TGTGCCAGCAGCTCTAAGTGGGACTACACCTTC
CDR3aa: CASSSKWDYTF
j_gene: TRBJ1-2
v_gene: TRBV12-3/TRBV12-4
abundance: -
d_gene: -

CDR3nt: TGTGCCAGCAGTTACATTGCGGAAGAGACCCAGTACTTC
CDR3aa: CASSYIAEETQYF
j_gene: TRBJ2-5
v_gene: TRBV6-2/TRBV6-3
abundance: -
d_gene: -

CDR3nt: TGTGCCAGCAGCTTAGGTCCGGCTAGCGGGGCTCACGAGCAGTACTTC
CDR3aa: CASSLGPASGAHEQYF
j_gene: TRBJ2-7
v_gene: TRBV5-6
abundance: -
d_gene: TRBD2

CDR3nt: TGTGCCAGCAGTTACTCGCCCGACTATGGCTACACCTTC
CDR3aa: CASSYSPDYGYTF
j_gene: TRBJ1-2
v_gene: TRBV6-2/TRBV6-3
abundance: once
d_gene: -

CDR3nt: TGTGCCAGTGGACAGGGCCGGGAGACCCAGTACTTC
CDR3aa: CASGQGRETQYF
j_gene: TRBJ2-5
v_gene: TRBV6-5
abundance: -
d_gene: TRBD1

CDR3nt: TGCGCCAGCAGCCAAGTCCAGGGTGGGGGCTACACCTTC
CDR3aa: CASSQVQGGGYTF
j_gene: TRBJ1-2
v_gene: TRBV4-1
abundance: -
d_gene: -

CDR3nt: TGCGCCAGCAGCCAAGACGGGCTCCAGACGTACCAAGAGACCCAGTACTTC
CDR3aa: CASSQDGLQTYQETQYF
j_gene: TRBJ2-5
v_gene: TRBV4-1
abundance: -
d_gene: -

CDR3nt: TGTGCCAGCAGCCAGGGGCCGAGGGGTGTAAAAGGAAACACCATATATTTT
CDR3aa: CASSQGPRGVKGNTIYF
j_gene: TRBJ1-3
v_gene: TRBV4-2
abundance: few
d_gene: -

CDR3nt: TGTGCCAGCAGCTTAAACCGGGGGGCCTACGAGCAGTACTTC
CDR3aa: CASSLNRGAYEQYF
j_gene: TRBJ2-7
v_gene: TRBV7-8
abundance: -
d_gene: TRBD2

CDR3nt: TGTGCCAGTACGAGGCTGTCCGACGCTAACTATGGCTACACCTTC
CDR3aa: CASTRLSDANYGYTF
j_gene: TRBJ1-2
v_gene: TRBV19
abundance: -
d_gene: -

CDR3nt: TGTGCCAGCAGCTTAGGGCGGGGGAGCTCCTACAATGAGCAGTTCTTC
CDR3aa: CASSLGRGSSYNEQFF
j_gene: TRBJ2-1
v_gene: TRBV7-3
abundance: -
d_gene: TRBD2

CDR3nt: TGTGCCAGCAGCGTAGATGCTAGTGATTCAGATACGCAGTATTTT
CDR3aa: CASSVDASDSDTQYF
j_gene: TRBJ2-3
v_gene: TRBV9
abundance: few
d_gene: -

CDR3nt: TGTGCCAGCAGTTTATTTGACCAAGGCAATGAGCAGTTCTTC
CDR3aa: CASSLFDQGNEQFF
j_gene: TRBJ2-1
v_gene: TRBV28
abundance: -
d_gene: -

CDR3nt: TGTGCCAGCAGCCCCACAGGAAACTATGGCTACACCTTC
CDR3aa: CASSPTGNYGYTF
j_gene: TRBJ1-2
v_gene: TRBV14
abundance: -
d_gene: -

CDR3nt: TGCGCCAGCAGCCTAACTAGCGGGGGCTCCTACAATGAGCAGTTCTTC
CDR3aa: CASSLTSGGSYNEQFF
j_gene: TRBJ2-1
v_gene: TRBV5-1
abundance: -
d_gene: TRBD2

CDR3nt: TGTGTCGCAGGGGGTCGGGCGGGACAGGCGAACTATGGCTACACCTTC
CDR3aa: CVAGGRAGQANYGYTF
j_gene: TRBJ1-2
v_gene: TRBV28
abundance: once
d_gene: TRBD1

CDR3nt: TGTGCCAGTAAGGGCACAGTCCAAGAGACCCAGTACTTC
CDR3aa: CASKGTVQETQYF
j_gene: TRBJ2-5
v_gene: TRBV19
abundance: -
d_gene: -

CDR3nt: TGTGCCAGCAGCCCCCTGGCAAGGGGCACAGATACGCAGTATTTT
CDR3aa: CASSPLARGTDTQYF
j_gene: TRBJ2-3
v_gene: TRBV5-4
abundance: few
d_gene: -

CDR3nt: TGTGCCAGTAGTATACAGGATAGCACAGATACGCAGTATTTT
CDR3aa: CASSIQDSTDTQYF
j_gene: TRBJ2-3
v_gene: TRBV19
abundance: once
d_gene: -

CDR3nt: TGTGCCAGCAGCGCGGGGACAGGGAGGGCCTACGAGCAGTACTTC
CDR3aa: CASSAGTGRAYEQYF
j_gene: TRBJ2-7
v_gene: TRBV5-6
abundance: -
d_gene: TRBD1

CDR3nt: TGTGCCAGCAGTTATCCGGCAGGGTGGGAAAAACTGTTTTTT
CDR3aa: CASSYPAGWEKLFF
j_gene: TRBJ1-4
v_gene: TRBV6-5
abundance: few
d_gene: -

CDR3nt: TGCGCCAGCAGCTTGAAGGGGTGGGACACTGAAGCTTTCTTT
CDR3aa: CASSLKGWDTEAFF
j_gene: TRBJ1-1
v_gene: TRBV5-1
abundance: -
d_gene: -

CDR3nt: TGCGCCAGCAGCTATGAGCGGGGGGAACGAGAGACCCAGTACTTC
CDR3aa: CASSYERGERETQYF
j_gene: TRBJ2-5
v_gene: TRBV5-1
abundance: -
d_gene: TRBD2

CDR3nt: TGTGCCAGCAGCCCCAATTCTGGGGAGCAGTTCTTC
CDR3aa: CASSPNSGEQFF
j_gene: TRBJ2-1
v_gene: TRBV11-2
abundance: once
d_gene: -

CDR3nt: TGTGCCAGCAGTGAACGGCAGTTAACTAACTATGGCTACACCTTC
CDR3aa: CASSERQLTNYGYTF
j_gene: TRBJ1-2
v_gene: TRBV2
abundance: -
d_gene: -

CDR3nt: TGTGCCAGCAGCCCGGACCGGGTCGGGGCCCCGGAGACCCAGTACTTC
CDR3aa: CASSPDRVGAPETQYF
j_gene: TRBJ2-5
v_gene: TRBV7-2
abundance: -
d_gene: -

CDR3nt: TGTGCCAGCAGTTCACCGATGATGACTAGCTCCTACGAGCAGTACTTC
CDR3aa: CASSSPMMTSSYEQYF
j_gene: TRBJ2-7
v_gene: TRBV6-5
abundance: -
d_gene: -

CDR3nt: TGCGCCAGCAGCCACCTCGGACAGGGAGGAGCTTTCTTT
CDR3aa: CASSHLGQGGAFF
j_gene: TRBJ1-1
v_gene: TRBV4-1
abundance: -
d_gene: TRBD1

CDR3nt: TGCGCCAGCAGCCAAGAGACAGGGACGTCTGGAAACACCATATATTTT
CDR3aa: CASSQETGTSGNTIYF
j_gene: TRBJ1-3
v_gene: TRBV4-3
abundance: -
d_gene: TRBD1